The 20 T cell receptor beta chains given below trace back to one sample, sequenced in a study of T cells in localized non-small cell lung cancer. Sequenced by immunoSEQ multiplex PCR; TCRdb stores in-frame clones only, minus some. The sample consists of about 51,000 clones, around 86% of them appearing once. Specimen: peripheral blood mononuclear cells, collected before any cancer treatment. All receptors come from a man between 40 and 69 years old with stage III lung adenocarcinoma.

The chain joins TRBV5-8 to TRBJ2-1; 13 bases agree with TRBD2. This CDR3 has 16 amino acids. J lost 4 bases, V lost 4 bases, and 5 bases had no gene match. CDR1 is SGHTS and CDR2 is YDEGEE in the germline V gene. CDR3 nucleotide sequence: TGTGCCAGCAGCCTCCCGGGACTAGCGGGGTACAATGAGCAGTTCTTC. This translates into CASSLPGLAGYNEQFF.

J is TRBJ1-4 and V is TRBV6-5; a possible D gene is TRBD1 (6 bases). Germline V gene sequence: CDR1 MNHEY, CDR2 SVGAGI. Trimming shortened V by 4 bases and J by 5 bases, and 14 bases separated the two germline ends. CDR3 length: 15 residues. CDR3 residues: CASSFSGGRNEKLFF. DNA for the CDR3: TGTGCCAGCAGTTTTTCGGGGGGCCGGAATGAAAAACTGTTTTTT.

DNA for the CDR3: TGTGCCAGCAGTTTATCGAACAGGGGACTCTCTGGAAACACCATATATTTT. As protein: CASSLSNRGLSGNTIYF. V usage is TRBV27 and J usage is TRBJ1-3; 7 nucleotides line up with TRBD1. CDR3 size: 17 residues. V lost 0 bases, J lost 0 bases, and 5 bases stayed unmatched. Germline loops: CDR1 MNHEY, CDR2 SMNVEV (reference sequence).

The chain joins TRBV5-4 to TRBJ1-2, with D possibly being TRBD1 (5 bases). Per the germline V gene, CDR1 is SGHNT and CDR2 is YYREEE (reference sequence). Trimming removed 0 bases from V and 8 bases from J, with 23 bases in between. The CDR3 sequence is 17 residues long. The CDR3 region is CASSLGSGSVELGGYTF. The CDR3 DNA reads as TGTGCCAGCAGCTTGGGGTCAGGGTCGGTAGAGCTAGGCGGCTACACCTTC.

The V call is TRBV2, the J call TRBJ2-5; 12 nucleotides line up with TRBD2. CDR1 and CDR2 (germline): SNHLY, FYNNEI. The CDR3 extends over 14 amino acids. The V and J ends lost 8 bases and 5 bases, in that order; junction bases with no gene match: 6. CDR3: CASGSSGGEETQYF. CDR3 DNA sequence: TGTGCCAGCGGGTCTAGCGGGGGGGAGGAGACCCAGTACTTC.

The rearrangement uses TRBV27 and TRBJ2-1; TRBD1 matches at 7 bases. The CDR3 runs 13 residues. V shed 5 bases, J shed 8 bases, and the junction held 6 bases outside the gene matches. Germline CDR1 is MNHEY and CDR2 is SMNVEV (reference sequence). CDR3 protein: CASSLGQRDEQFF. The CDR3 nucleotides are TGTGCCAGCAGTCTGGGACAGAGGGATGAGCAGTTCTTC.

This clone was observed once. The CDR3 sequence: CASRRLADQETQYF. Written as DNA, the CDR3 is TGTGCCAGCAGAAGACTAGCGGACCAAGAGACCCAGTACTTC. The chain is built from TRBV27 and TRBJ2-5, with 9 bases lining up with TRBD2. CDR1 and CDR2 from the germline V gene are MNHEY and SMNVEV (reference sequence). After removal of 6 bases from V and 0 bases from J, the junction contained 2 bases not matched to a gene. The CDR3 runs 14 residues.

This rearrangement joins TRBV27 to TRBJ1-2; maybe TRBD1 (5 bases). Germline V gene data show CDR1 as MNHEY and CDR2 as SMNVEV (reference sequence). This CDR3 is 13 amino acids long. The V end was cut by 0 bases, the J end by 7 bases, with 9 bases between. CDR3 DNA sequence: TGTGCCAGCAGTTTATCGCGGGGGTCTGGCTACACCTTC. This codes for CASSLSRGSGYTF.

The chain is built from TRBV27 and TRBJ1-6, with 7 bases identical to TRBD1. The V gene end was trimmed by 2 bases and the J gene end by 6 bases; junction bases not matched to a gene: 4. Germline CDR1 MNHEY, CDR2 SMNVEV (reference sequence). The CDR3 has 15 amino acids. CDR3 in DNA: TGTGCCAGCAGTTTAAGACAGGGATTTAATTCACCCCTCCACTTT. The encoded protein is CASSLRQGFNSPLHF.

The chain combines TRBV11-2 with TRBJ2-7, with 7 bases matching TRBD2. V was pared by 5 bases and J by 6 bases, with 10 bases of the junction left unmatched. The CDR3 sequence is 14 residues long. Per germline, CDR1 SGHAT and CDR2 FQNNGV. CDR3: CASSKGLGLGEQYF. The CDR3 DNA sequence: TGTGCCAGCAGCAAAGGACTAGGTCTAGGCGAGCAGTACTTC.

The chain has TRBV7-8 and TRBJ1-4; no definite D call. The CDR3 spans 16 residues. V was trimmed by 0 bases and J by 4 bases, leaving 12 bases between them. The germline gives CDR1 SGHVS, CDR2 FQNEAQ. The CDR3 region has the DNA TGTGCCAGCAGCTTAGCGTCCGCGGGCCTTAATGAAAAACTGTTTTTT. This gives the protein CASSLASAGLNEKLFF. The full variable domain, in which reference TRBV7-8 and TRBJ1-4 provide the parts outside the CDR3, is GAGVSQSPRYKVAKRGQDVALRCDPISGHVSLFWYQQALGQGPEFLTYFQNEAQLDKSGLPSDRFFAERPEGSVSTLKIQRTQQEDSAVYLCASSLASAGLNEKLFFGSGTQLSVL.

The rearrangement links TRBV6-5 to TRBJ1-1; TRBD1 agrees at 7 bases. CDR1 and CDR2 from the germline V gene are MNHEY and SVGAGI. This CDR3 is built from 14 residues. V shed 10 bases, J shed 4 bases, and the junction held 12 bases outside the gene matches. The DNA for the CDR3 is TGTGCCATTCAGCGGACAGGACTGAGCACTGAAGCTTTCTTT. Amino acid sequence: CAIQRTGLSTEAFF.

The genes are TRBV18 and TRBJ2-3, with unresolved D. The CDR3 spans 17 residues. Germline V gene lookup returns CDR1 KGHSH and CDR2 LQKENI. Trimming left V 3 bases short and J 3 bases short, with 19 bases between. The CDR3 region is CASSPPAGLGSTDTQYF. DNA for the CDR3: TGTGCCAGCTCACCCCCGGCAGGCCTCGGCAGTACAGATACGCAGTATTTT.

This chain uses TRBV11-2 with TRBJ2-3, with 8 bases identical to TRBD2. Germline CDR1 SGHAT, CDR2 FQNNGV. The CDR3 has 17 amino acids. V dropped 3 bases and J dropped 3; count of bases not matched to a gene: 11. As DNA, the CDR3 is TGTGCCAGCAGCTTTTCCCTCGGGGGGGGGCGAACAGATACGCAGTATTTT. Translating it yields CASSFSLGGGRTDTQYF.

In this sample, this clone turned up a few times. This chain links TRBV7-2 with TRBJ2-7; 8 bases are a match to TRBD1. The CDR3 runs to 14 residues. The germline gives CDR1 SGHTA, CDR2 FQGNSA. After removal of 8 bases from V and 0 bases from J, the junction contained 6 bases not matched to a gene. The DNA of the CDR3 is TGTGCCAGCGGAGAACAGGGGGTCTCCTACGAGCAGTACTTC. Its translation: CASGEQGVSYEQYF.

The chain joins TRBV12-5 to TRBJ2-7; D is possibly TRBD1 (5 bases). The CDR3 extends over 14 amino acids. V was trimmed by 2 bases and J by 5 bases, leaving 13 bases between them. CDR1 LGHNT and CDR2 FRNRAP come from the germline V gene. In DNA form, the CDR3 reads TGTGCTAGTGGTTTGAGTGCAGGGTGGGACGAGCAGTACTTC. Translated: CASGLSAGWDEQYF.

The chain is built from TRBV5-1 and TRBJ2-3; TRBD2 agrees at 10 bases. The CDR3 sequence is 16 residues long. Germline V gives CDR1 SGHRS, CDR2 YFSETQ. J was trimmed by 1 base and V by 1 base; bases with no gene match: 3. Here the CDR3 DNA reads TGCGCCAGCAGCTTGTTTGGGACTAGCGGCACAGATACGCAGTATTTT. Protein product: CASSLFGTSGTDTQYF.

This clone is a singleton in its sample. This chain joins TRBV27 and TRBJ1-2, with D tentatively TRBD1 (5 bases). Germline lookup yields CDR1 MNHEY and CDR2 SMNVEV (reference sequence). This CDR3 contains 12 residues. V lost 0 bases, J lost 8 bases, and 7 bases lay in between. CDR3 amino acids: CASSLSGAGYTF. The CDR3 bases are TGTGCCAGCAGTTTATCAGGGGCCGGCTACACCTTC.

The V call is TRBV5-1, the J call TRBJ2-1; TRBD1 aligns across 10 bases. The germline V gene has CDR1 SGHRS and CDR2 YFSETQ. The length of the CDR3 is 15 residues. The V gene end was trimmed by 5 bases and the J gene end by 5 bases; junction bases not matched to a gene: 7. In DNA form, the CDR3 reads TGCGCCAGCAGTAACGGACAGGGGGGGAACAATGAGCAGTTCTTC. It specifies CASSNGQGGNNEQFF.

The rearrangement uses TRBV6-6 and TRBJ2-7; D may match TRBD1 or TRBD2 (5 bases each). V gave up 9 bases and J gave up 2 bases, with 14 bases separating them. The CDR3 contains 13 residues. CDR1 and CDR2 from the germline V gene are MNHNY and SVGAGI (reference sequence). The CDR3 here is CASFQGPTYEQYF. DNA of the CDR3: TGTGCCAGTTTCCAGGGACCTACCTACGAGCAGTACTTC.